This entry lists 23 T cell receptor beta chains sequenced from one sample in a study of blood T cell repertoires in COVID-19. This table comes from immunoSEQ multiplex PCR, and its TCRdb copy is limited to in-frame clones, with some not included. This sample has about 250,000 clones; roughly 88% occur once, and the top ten carry around 6%. Sequenced material: peripheral blood. Receptor source: a woman older than 75 with COVID-19, enrolled during active disease.

The gene calls are TRBV28 and TRBJ1-2; D unresolved. Trimming pared 2 bases from V and 8 bases from J, leaving 15 bases between. Germline V gives CDR1 MDHEN, CDR2 SYDVKM. The CDR3 consists of 14 residues. The CDR3 here is CASSLVPGREGYTF. CDR3 in DNA: TGTGCCAGCAGTTTAGTTCCGGGTAGAGAGGGCTACACCTTC.

This chain links TRBV5-1 with TRBJ2-3; the D gene is possibly TRBD1 (5 bases). The length of the CDR3 is 15 residues. The V end was cut by 5 bases, the J end by 3 bases, with 16 bases between. Germline V CDR1 and CDR2: SGHRS, YFSETQ. The CDR3 loop is CASRAAGLETDTQYF. For the CDR3, the DNA is TGCGCCAGCAGAGCTGCAGGGTTAGAAACAGATACGCAGTATTTT.

The chain employs TRBV2 and TRBJ2-7; TRBD1 matches 7 bases. Germline CDR1 SNHLY, CDR2 FYNNEI. The ends lost 4 bases at V and 3 bases at J; junction bases unmatched: 3. The CDR3 length is 13 residues. This CDR3 is CASSVNRGYEQYV. The CDR3 coding sequence is TGTGCCAGCAGTGTAAACAGGGGCTACGAGCAGTACGTC.

This chain connects TRBV28 to TRBJ1-1; 7 positions agree with TRBD1. After removal of 8 bases from V and 2 bases from J, the junction contained 11 bases not matched to a gene. CDR1 is MDHEN, CDR2 SYDVKM, per germline. The length of the CDR3 is 15 residues. The CDR3 region is CASYRSGQINTEAFF. DNA for the CDR3: TGTGCCAGCTATAGATCGGGACAGATAAACACTGAAGCTTTCTTT.

This sequence joins TRBV7-8 and TRBJ1-1; 8 bases agree with TRBD1. The length of the CDR3 is 13 residues. Germline-derived CDR1 and CDR2 are SGHVS and FQNEAQ. Trimming cost V 2 bases and J 8 bases; bases outside gene matches: 4. In DNA form, the CDR3 reads TGTGCCAGCAGCTTAAACAGGGGGAACGAAGCTTTCTTT. It specifies CASSLNRGNEAFF.

The chain recombines TRBV18 with TRBJ2-6; D uncertain. Germline assignment: CDR1 KGHSH and CDR2 LQKENI. The CDR3 contains 15 residues. V lost 1 base and J 2 bases, leaving 6 bases between the germline ends. The CDR3 sequence is CASSPQQAGANVLTF. In nucleotides, the CDR3 is TGTGCCAGCTCACCACAACAAGCTGGGGCCAACGTCCTGACTTTC.

The CDR3: CASSLAGGGRNEQFF. For the CDR3, the DNA is TGCGCCAGCAGCTTGGCCGGTGGGGGCCGGAATGAGCAGTTCTTC. V usage is TRBV5-1 and J usage is TRBJ2-1; D is perhaps TRBD1 (6 bases). The ends were cut back, 0 bases at V and 7 bases at J, with 14 bases in the middle. The germline V gene has CDR1 SGHRS and CDR2 YFSETQ. The CDR3 is 15 amino acids.

The CDR3 bases are TGTGCCAGCAGTATACGACAGGGAAGGGTCTATGGCTACACCTTC. Translated, it gives CASSIRQGRVYGYTF. The V gene is TRBV28, the J gene TRBJ1-2; the match to TRBD1 covers 7 bases. Germline CDR1 is MDHEN and CDR2 is SYDVKM. V lost 5 bases to trimming and J lost 4 bases; unmatched junction nucleotides: 10. CDR3 length: 15 amino acids.

The genes are TRBV28 and TRBJ1-1; maybe TRBD1 (6 bases). The germline V gene encodes CDR1 MDHEN and CDR2 SYDVKM. The CDR3 loop spans 16 amino acids. The V end was cut by 5 bases, the J end by 0 bases, with 16 bases between. CDR3 region: CASSPPTGIMNTEAFF. For the CDR3, the DNA is TGTGCCAGCAGTCCCCCTACAGGGATTATGAACACTGAAGCTTTCTTT. Full variable domain (missing parts from reference TRBV28 and TRBJ1-1): DVKVTQSSRYLVKRTGEKVFLECVQDMDHENMFWYRQDPGLGLRLIYFSYDVKMKEKGDIPEGYSVSREKKERFSLILESASTNQTSMYLCASSPPTGIMNTEAFFGQGTRLTVV.

CDR3 coding DNA: TGTGCCAGCAGCAAGGGACAGGGGGAGTACGAGCAGTACTTC. Its protein is CASSKGQGEYEQYF. The rearrangement joins TRBV11-2 to TRBJ2-7; the match to TRBD1 covers 11 bases. The germline gives CDR1 SGHAT, CDR2 FQNNGV. The CDR3 has 14 residues. V lost 5 bases and J lost 4; bases outside the gene matches: 4.

This clone was seen just once. The chain has TRBV2 and TRBJ1-5, with TRBD1 matching 7 bases. The trim removed 10 bases at V and 4 bases at J, leaving 7 bases unmatched. Germline assignment: CDR1 SNHLY and CDR2 FYNNEI. The CDR3 is 13 residues long. The CDR3 nucleotides read TGTGCCACACAGGGGACCCTTAATCAGCCCCAGCATTTT. It codes for CATQGTLNQPQHF.

The V and J genes are TRBV21-1 and TRBJ2-7; the D call of TRBD1 is as the table states it, not checked on the DNA. TRBV21-1 constitutes a pseudogene. This CDR3 spans 12 amino acids. The CDR3 DNA sequence: TGTGCCAGCAGCCTGGACATTCCCGAGCAGTACGTC. Protein sequence: CASSLDIPEQYV.

The rearrangement uses TRBV14 and TRBJ1-6; TRBD1 aligns across 7 bases. The CDR3 is 14 residues long. Losses at the gene ends were 4 bases for V and 6 bases for J; bases not matched to a gene: 3. Germline CDR1 reads SGHDN; CDR2 reads FVKESK. CDR3: CASSLTGVNSPLHF. In DNA form, the CDR3 reads TGTGCCAGCAGCCTTACAGGGGTTAATTCACCCCTCCACTTT.

This sequence joins TRBV25-1 and TRBJ1-1; 7 bases match TRBD1. The CDR3 consists of 12 residues. Losses at the gene ends were 3 bases for V and 9 bases for J; bases not matched to a gene: 4. CDR1 and CDR2 (germline): MGHDK, SYGVNS. The CDR3: CASSEWDSKAFF. In DNA form, the CDR3 reads TGTGCCAGCAGTGAGTGGGACAGCAAAGCTTTCTTT. Together with reference TRBV25-1 and TRBJ1-1, the CDR3 gives the full variable domain: EADIYQTPRYLVIGTGKKITLECSQTMGHDKMYWYQQDPGMELHLIHYSYGVNSTEKGDLSSESTVSRIRTEHFPLTLESARPSHTSQYLCASSEWDSKAFFGQGTRLTVV.

This chain joins TRBV19 and TRBJ1-2, with 8 bases aligning to TRBD1. Germline values: CDR1 LNHDA, CDR2 SQIVND (reference sequence). V shed 5 bases and J 3 bases; nucleotides not matched to a gene: 11. The CDR3 length is 16 residues. CDR3 nucleotides: TGTGCCAGTAGTCTCCGGACAGGGCAGGTAGACTATGGCTACACCTTC. Its translation is CASSLRTGQVDYGYTF.

The V and J genes are TRBV5-1 and TRBJ2-3, with a possible D match to TRBD1 (5 bases). This CDR3 region has 14 residues. V was trimmed by 2 bases and J by 3 bases, leaving 10 bases between them. Germline V lookup: CDR1 SGHRS, CDR2 YFSETQ. The CDR3 coding sequence is TGCGCCAGCAGCTTTGGCCAGGGTACAGATACGCAGTATTTT. Its translation: CASSFGQGTDTQYF. Full variable domain (rest looked up from reference TRBV5-1 and TRBJ2-3): KAGVTQTPRYLIKTRGQQVTLSCSPISGHRSVSWYQQTPGQGLQFLFEYFSETQRNKGNFPGRFSGRQFSNSRSEMNVSTLELGDSALYLCASSFGQGTDTQYFGPGTRLTVL.

CDR3 DNA sequence: TGTGCCAGCAGTTTTTCAGCCCCGGGACAGGGGAACTATGGCTACACCTTC. Translating it yields CASSFSAPGQGNYGYTF. The rearrangement uses TRBV28 and TRBJ1-2; the match to TRBD1 covers 10 bases. The CDR3 sequence is 17 residues long. V lost 3 bases, J lost 2 bases, and 9 bases stayed unmatched. Germline assignment: CDR1 MDHEN and CDR2 SYDVKM.

The rearrangement uses TRBV7-9 and TRBJ2-2, with D maybe TRBD2 (6 bases). The V end lost 2 bases, the J end lost 7 bases, and 14 bases lay between the germline ends. Per the germline V gene, CDR1 is SEHNR and CDR2 is FQNEAQ (reference sequence). There are 15 residues in the CDR3. CDR3 region: CASSLRGERGGELFF. The CDR3 coding sequence is TGTGCCAGCAGCTTACGCGGGGAAAGAGGCGGGGAGCTGTTTTTT.

CDR3 sequence: CASSVSPMGGGKDTQYF. The CDR3 DNA is TGTGCCAGCAGCGTAAGCCCCATGGGAGGGGGGAAGGATACGCAGTATTTT. The genes are TRBV7-2 and TRBJ2-3, with a weak D call TRBD2 (7 bases). The CDR3 runs to 17 residues. V was trimmed by 5 bases and J by 6 bases, leaving 24 bases between them. In germline, CDR1 is SGHTA, CDR2 FQGNSA.

This chain links TRBV12-3 or TRBV12-4 with TRBJ2-7; the D gene is possibly TRBD1 (6 bases). The V and J ends lost 7 bases and 2 bases respectively, with 12 bases between them. The CDR3 extends over 13 amino acids. The CDR3 protein is CASTEGVPYEQYF. The DNA for the CDR3 is TGTGCCAGCACCGAGGGGGTTCCCTACGAGCAGTACTTC.

This chain connects TRBV2 to TRBJ2-3, with a possible D match to TRBD2 (5 bases). This CDR3 has 12 amino acids. With 11 bases removed from V and 4 bases from J, the gap between germline ends came to 13 bases. CDR1 and CDR2 (germline): SNHLY, FYNNEI. CDR3 nucleotide sequence: TGTGCCTCCGATAAGCGGTCAGATACGCAGTATTTT. It codes for CASDKRSDTQYF.

This sequence joins TRBV6-5 and TRBJ2-7, with 9 bases fitting TRBD1. The ends lost 5 bases at V and 4 bases at J; junction bases unmatched: 6. Germline V gives CDR1 MNHEY, CDR2 SVGAGI. CDR3 size: 14 residues. CDR3 sequence reads: CASSLTGGPYEQYF. CDR3 coding DNA: TGTGCCAGCAGTCTAACAGGGGGCCCGTACGAGCAGTACTTC.

This clone was detected a few times. The genes are TRBV3-1 (or the pseudogene TRBV3-2) and TRBJ1-1; TRBD1 might be the D (5 bases). With 3 bases removed from V and 5 bases from J, the gap between germline ends came to 16 bases. Germline loops: CDR1 LGHDT, CDR2 YNNKEL (reference sequence). This CDR3 comprises 15 residues. The CDR3 sequence is CASSHNSRGGTEAFF. The CDR3 DNA reads as TGTGCCAGCAGCCACAATTCGAGGGGAGGAACTGAAGCTTTCTTT.